The clone carrying this T cell receptor (beta chain) was counted only a few times. The DNA is omitted, as the CDR3 cannot be located on it reliably, and the CDR3 follows TCRdb's listing. TCRdb reprocessed the RT-PCR reads with MiXCR, giving one entry per CDR3 protein. The sample yields about 700,000 distinct CDR3 sequences, 13% to 15% seen once. CDR1 is SGHRS, CDR2 YFSETQ, per germline. The CDR3 adds up to 13 amino acids, both ends counted. The rearrangement joins TRBV5-1 to TRBJ1-1; the table's D call, TRBD1, has no DNA check behind it. This receptor was obtained from a female donor in good health, serving as a healthy control. Sequenced: memory CD4+ T cells from blood. The CDR3 loop reads CASSAAWGTGTFF.